The 9 T cell receptor beta chains below were found in one sample sequenced in a study of cytomegalovirus exposure and HLA in healthy donors. PCR primers comprised 60 Vbeta and 13 Jbeta primers. TCRdb keeps only in-frame clones here, not all; method: immunoSEQ multiplex PCR. The sample lists about 190,000 clones, about 76% seen once, with about 1.6% in the top ten. Material: PBMCs. These receptors were taken from a woman between 45 and 60 years old in good health and CMV-seronegative.

This clone came up once. The genes are TRBV7-3 and TRBJ2-7; D ambiguous. Germline CDR1 is SGHTA and CDR2 is FQGTGA. CDR3 length equals 11 residues. Trimming took 4 bases from V and 6 from J, leaving 7 bases between them. The CDR3 nucleotides are TGTGCCAGCAGCTCCGGCGGCGAGCAGTACTTC. Encoded protein: CASSSGGEQYF.

The chain is built from TRBV19 and TRBJ2-7; perhaps TRBD2 as D (6 bases). Germline CDR1 reads LNHDA; CDR2 reads SQIVND (reference sequence). This CDR3 is built from 13 residues. V gave up 10 bases and J gave up 1 base, with 14 bases separating them. The CDR3, as DNA: TGTGCCACCTCGGAACTAGCTTCCTACGAGCAGTACTTC. This codes for CATSELASYEQYF. Using reference TRBV19 and TRBJ2-7 for the parts outside the CDR3, the full variable domain is DGGITQSPKYLFRKEGQNVTLSCEQNLNHDAMYWYRQDPGQGLRLIYYSQIVNDFQKGDIAEGYSVSREKKESFPLTVTSAQKNPTAFYLCATSELASYEQYFGPGTRLTVT.

J is TRBJ1-5 and V is TRBV5-1; D call uncertain. The ends were cut back, 4 bases at V and 4 bases at J, with 12 bases in the middle. CDR3 length: 14 residues. The germline V gene encodes CDR1 SGHRS and CDR2 YFSETQ. The CDR3 loop is CASSERTGNQPQHF. CDR3 coding DNA: TGCGCCAGCAGCGAACGGACGGGGAATCAGCCCCAGCATTTT.

This rearrangement joins TRBV18 to TRBJ1-4; 9 positions match TRBD1. This CDR3 comprises 15 residues. Trimming took 6 bases from V and 6 from J; bases not matched to a gene: 8. Germline V gives CDR1 KGHSH, CDR2 LQKENI. CDR3 region: CASSPKTGGYEKLFF. DNA of the CDR3: TGTGCCAGCTCGCCCAAGACAGGGGGGTATGAAAAACTGTTTTTT.

J is TRBJ2-3 and V is TRBV27; 7 positions match TRBD2. This CDR3 has 12 residues. V trimming: 5 bases; J trimming: 8 bases; junction bases outside the gene matches: 4. Germline CDR1 is MNHEY and CDR2 is SMNVEV (reference sequence). CDR3 in DNA: TGTGCCAGCAGTGGGGAGCGGGGTACGCAGTATTTT. Its protein is CASSGERGTQYF.

V gene TRBV5-6 combines with J gene TRBJ1-4; the D gene is possibly TRBD1 (5 bases). The CDR3 consists of 15 residues. Germline assignment: CDR1 SGHDT and CDR2 YYEEEE. The germline V and J ends were trimmed by 5 bases and 3 bases, with 14 bases remaining between them. This CDR3 reads CASRRTGLPNEKLFF. The CDR3 coding sequence is TGTGCCAGCAGGCGTACAGGTCTTCCTAATGAAAAACTGTTTTTT.

The chain is built from TRBV15 and TRBJ2-2; 10 bases map to TRBD2. The germline CDR1 and CDR2 sequences are LNHNV and YYDKDF (reference sequence). CDR3 length: 16 residues. J was trimmed by 5 bases and V by 7 bases; bases with no gene match: 10. The CDR3 sequence: CATKALAGLDTGELFF. The CDR3 DNA reads TGTGCCACCAAAGCACTAGCGGGATTGGATACCGGGGAGCTGTTTTTT.

The chain employs TRBV6-5 and TRBJ2-7, with D perhaps matching TRBD1 (5 bases). The germline V and J ends were trimmed by 7 bases and 5 bases, with 9 bases remaining between them. The germline V gene encodes CDR1 MNHEY and CDR2 SVGAGI. CDR3 length equals 11 residues. CDR3 DNA: TGTGCCAGCACCCAGGGTAACGAGCAGTACTTC. It codes for CASTQGNEQYF.

The rearrangement uses TRBV5-4 and TRBJ2-3, with TRBD2 identical over 12 bases. The CDR3 has 15 residues. From germline, CDR1 is SGHNT and CDR2 YYREEE (reference sequence). With V trimmed by 1 base and J by 5 bases, 2 bases remained unmatched. CDR3 region: CASSLRTSGVDTQYF. Here the CDR3 DNA reads TGTGCCAGCAGCTTGAGGACTAGCGGGGTAGATACGCAGTATTTT. Full variable domain (outside the CDR3, taken from reference TRBV5-4 and TRBJ2-3): ETGVTQSPTHLIKTRGQQVTLRCSSQSGHNTVSWYQQALGQGPQFIFQYYREEENGRGNFPPRFSGLQFPNYSSELNVNALELDDSALYLCASSLRTSGVDTQYFGPGTRLTVL.